The sequence of this T cell receptor (beta chain) was determined in a study of cytomegalovirus exposure and HLA in healthy donors. Study-wide findings and caveats: An observed cluster of highly shared sequence variants was recorded as a likely sequencing artifact. Researchers reported that a few CMV-associated chains were confirmed in vitro as CMV antigen-specific. Researchers reported in a later analysis that a missense DCLRE1C variant was tied to TCR beta V- and J-gene trimming.

Note on this clone: Its matching antigen is unknown.

Researchers ran the PCR with 60 Vbeta and 13 Jbeta primers. Assay: immunoSEQ multiplex PCR; the TCRdb copy retains only in-frame clones and omits some. The repertoire has approximately 150,000 clones, around 80% of them found once; the top ten carry roughly 1%. The CDR3 contains 16 residues. Trimming removed 0 bases from V and 0 bases from J, with 9 bases in between. Germline V CDR1 and CDR2: LGHNA, YNFKEQ. The source material was PBMCs. This receptor was taken from a woman aged 40 to 50 in good health and CMV-seronegative. The chain recombines TRBV4-2 with TRBJ2-1; D is ambiguous. CDR3 loop: CASSQEGDHSYNEQFF. The CDR3 coding sequence is TGTGCCAGCAGCCAAGAGGGCGACCACTCCTACAATGAGCAGTTCTTC.